This record looks at one T cell receptor (beta chain) sequence and its context. Its antigen is unidentified. TCRdb re-called the 5' RACE reads with MiXCR, one entry per CDR3 protein. This sample has 14,000 or so distinct CDR3 sequences, with about 4.8% found just once. Time point: sample taken at primary tumor resection. The input material, whole RNA from tumor, nontumor lung or frozen PBMC, was sequenced unsorted. The sample belongs to a study of spatial heterogeneity in lung cancer. General study points: Tumor mutation count correlated with how many alpha and beta TCRs expanded intratumorally.

The material sequenced was lung tumor tissue, taken at surgery. The sequence came from a female donor with early-stage non-small cell lung cancer.

The CDR3 region has the DNA TGTGCCAGCACCATGGGACTCCCTAAAGGGACCCAGTACTTC. Translated: CASTMGLPKGTQYF. The V call is TRBV28, the J call TRBJ2-5, with D possibly being TRBD2 (6 bases). Germline V CDR1 and CDR2: MDHEN, SYDVKM. The CDR3 is made up of 14 amino acids. Deletions cut 7 bases from V and 7 bases from J, with 19 bases between.